This T cell receptor (beta chain) was sequenced for a study of T cells after somatic rescue of genetic block. CDR1 and CDR2 (germline): SQVTM, ANQGSEA. V lost 3 bases and J lost 5; bases outside the gene matches: 5. CDR3 length equals 14 residues. Generated by immunoSEQ multiplex PCR, the TCRdb table keeps only in-frame clones and is missing some. Among tens of thousands of clones listed, approximately 90% were seen once. The chain links TRBV29-1 to TRBJ1-1; 11 nucleotides agree with TRBD1. This clonotype was sampled from a man aged 35 to 55. What was sequenced was peripheral blood mononuclear cells (PBMCs). Written as DNA, the CDR3 is TGCAGCGTTGATCGGACAGGGGGCCGGACTGAAGCTTTCTTT. Translating it yields CSVDRTGGRTEAFF. Together with reference TRBV29-1 and TRBJ1-1, the CDR3 gives the full variable domain: SAVISQKPSRDICQRGTSLTIQCQVDSQVTMMFWYRQQPGQSLTLIATANQGSEATYESGFVIDKFPISRPNLTFSTLTVSNMSPEDSSIYLCSVDRTGGRTEAFFGQGTRLTVV.